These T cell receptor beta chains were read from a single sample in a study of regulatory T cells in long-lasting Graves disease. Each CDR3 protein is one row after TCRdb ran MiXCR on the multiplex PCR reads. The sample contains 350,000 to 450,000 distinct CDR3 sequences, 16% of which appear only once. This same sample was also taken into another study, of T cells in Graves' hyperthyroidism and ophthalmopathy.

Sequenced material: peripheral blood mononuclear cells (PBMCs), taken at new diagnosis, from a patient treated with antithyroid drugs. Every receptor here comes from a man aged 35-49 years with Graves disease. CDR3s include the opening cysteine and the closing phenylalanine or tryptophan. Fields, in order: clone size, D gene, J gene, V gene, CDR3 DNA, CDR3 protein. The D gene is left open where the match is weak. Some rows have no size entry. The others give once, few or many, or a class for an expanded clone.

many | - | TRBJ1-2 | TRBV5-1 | TGCGCCAGCAGCTTGAGTTCAGGGAACTATGGCTACACCTTC | CASSLSSGNYGYTF
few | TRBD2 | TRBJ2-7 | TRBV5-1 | TGTGCCAGCAGTTCCCGGACTAGCGGGTTATCCTACGAGCAGTACTTC | CASSSRTSGLSYEQYF
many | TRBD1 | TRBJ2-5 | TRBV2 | TGTGCCAGCAAAGGGACAGCAGAGACCCAGTACTTC | CASKGTAETQYF
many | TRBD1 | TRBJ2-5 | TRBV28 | TGTGCCAGCAGTTTACTGCCCAGCGGACAGGGAATCCAAGAGACCCAGTACTTC | CASSLLPSGQGIQETQYF
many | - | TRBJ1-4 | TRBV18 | TGTGCCAGCTCACCCGCTGGGGGCCGGGAAAAACTGTTTTTT | CASSPAGGREKLFF
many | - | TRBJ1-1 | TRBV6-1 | TGTGCCAGCAGGAGGGGTGGCACTGAAGCTTTCTTT | CASRRGGTEAFF
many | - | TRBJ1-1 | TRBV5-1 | TGCGCCAGCAGAGTGGGGGGCGGCACTGAAGCTTTCTTT | CASRVGGGTEAFF
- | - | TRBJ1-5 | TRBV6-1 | TGTGCCAGCAGTGAAGCACCAGGGCTCGGCAATCAGCCCCAGCATTTT | CASSEAPGLGNQPQHF
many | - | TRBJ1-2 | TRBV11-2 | TGTGCCAGCAGCTTCCTCGGAAACAGGAAGGATGGCTACACCTTC | CASSFLGNRKDGYTF
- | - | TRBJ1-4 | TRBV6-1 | TGTGCCAGCAGTGAGCCACGGTGGGACGGCGAAAAACTGTTTTTT | CASSEPRWDGEKLFF
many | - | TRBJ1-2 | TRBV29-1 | TGCAGCGTTGAAGATACGCCACTCTATGGCTACACCTTC | CSVEDTPLYGYTF
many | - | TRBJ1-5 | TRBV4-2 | TGTGCCAGCAGCCAAGATCTCGGGGATCAGCCCCAGCATTTT | CASSQDLGDQPQHF
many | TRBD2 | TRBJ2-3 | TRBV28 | TGTGCCAGCAGTTTAGGGTCTAGCGGGTCTTATACGCAGTATTTT | CASSLGSSGSYTQYF
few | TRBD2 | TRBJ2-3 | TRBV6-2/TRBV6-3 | TGTGCCAGCAGTTACGACGGAAGGGAGGGTACGCAGTATTTT | CASSYDGREGTQYF
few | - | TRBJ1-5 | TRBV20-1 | TGCAGTGCTAGAGCCCGTCCGGGGTTTGTCAATCAGCCCCAGCATTTT | CSARARPGFVNQPQHF
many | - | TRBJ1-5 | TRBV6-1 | TGTGCCAGCAGACCCCGGGACCGCTTTAATCAGCCCCAGCATTTT | CASRPRDRFNQPQHF
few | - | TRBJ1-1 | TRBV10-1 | TGCGCCAGACAGGGACACCGGGTGGAAATGACTTTCTTT | CARQGHRVEMTFF
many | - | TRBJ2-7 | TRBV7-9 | TGTGCCAGCAGCCTTACGAGCTCCTACGAGCAGTACTTC | CASSLTSSYEQYF
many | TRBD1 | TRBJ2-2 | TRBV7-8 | TGTGCCAGCAGCGCGACAGGGTTCACCGGGGAGCTGTTTTTT | CASSATGFTGELFF
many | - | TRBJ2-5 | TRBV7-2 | TGTGCCAGCAACCTTATGGGGGGAACACAAGAGACCCAGTACTTC | CASNLMGGTQETQYF
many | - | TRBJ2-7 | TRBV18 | TGTGCCAGCTCCCCCAGGGCGGCGGACGAGCAGTACTTC | CASSPRAADEQYF
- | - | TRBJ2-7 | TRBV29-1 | TGCAGCGCCGCGACGGACCGATCCTACGAGCAGTACTTC | CSAATDRSYEQYF
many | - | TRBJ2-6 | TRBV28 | TGTGCCACCCGGGGCTCTGGGGCCAACGTCCTGACTTTC | CATRGSGANVLTF
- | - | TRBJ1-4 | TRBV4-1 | TGCGCCAGCAGCCAAGATAAGGCAGGGCATAATGAAAAACTGTTTTTT | CASSQDKAGHNEKLFF
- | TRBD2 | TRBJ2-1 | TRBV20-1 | TGCAGTGCTAGAGATCCCGGACTAGCGGGCAGAAATGAGCAGTTCTTC | CSARDPGLAGRNEQFF
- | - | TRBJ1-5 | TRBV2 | TGTGCCAGCAAAGAAGGCAGCTTCAATCAGCCCCAGCATTTT | CASKEGSFNQPQHF
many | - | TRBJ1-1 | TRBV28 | TGTGCCAGCAGTCCGCATTCCATGAACACTGAAGCTTTCTTT | CASSPHSMNTEAFF
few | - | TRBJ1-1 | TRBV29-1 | TGCAGCGTGTTACACCAGAACACTGAAGCTTTCTTT | CSVLHQNTEAFF
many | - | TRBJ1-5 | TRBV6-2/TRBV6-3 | TGTGCCAGCAGTTACAGTGCAGGGGCAGGAGTCAATCAGCCCCAGCATTTT | CASSYSAGAGVNQPQHF
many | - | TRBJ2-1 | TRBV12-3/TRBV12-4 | TGTGCCAGCAGGTCCGGGACGTCCAATGAGCAGTTCTTC | CASRSGTSNEQFF
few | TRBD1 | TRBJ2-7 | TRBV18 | TGTGCCAGCTCACCCAGGCCGGGACAGGGAAACGAGCAGTACTTC | CASSPRPGQGNEQYF
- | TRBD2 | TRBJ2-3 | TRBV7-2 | TGTGCCAGCAGCTTATTCAGCGGGAACGGAGATACGCAGTATTTT | CASSLFSGNGDTQYF
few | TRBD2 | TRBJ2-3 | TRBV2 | TGTGCCAGCAGTGAAGGCGGGGGGCGAGGGGGAGATACGCAGTATTTT | CASSEGGGRGGDTQYF
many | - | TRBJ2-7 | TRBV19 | TGTGCCAGTAGTATAGATCTTGGGGCCAGCTACGAGCAGTACTTC | CASSIDLGASYEQYF
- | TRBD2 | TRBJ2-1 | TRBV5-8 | TGTGCCAGCAGCTTTAGCGGGGGGGCCTGGAATGAGCAGTTCTTC | CASSFSGGAWNEQFF
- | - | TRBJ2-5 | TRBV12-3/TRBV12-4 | TGTGCCAGCAGTTGGGGCAGGGCACAGCAAGAGACCCAGTACTTC | CASSWGRAQQETQYF
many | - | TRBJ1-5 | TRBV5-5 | TGTGCCAGCAGCTTGACAGGCATGAGCAATCAGCCCCAGCATTTT | CASSLTGMSNQPQHF
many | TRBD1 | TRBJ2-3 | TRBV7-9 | TGTGCCAGCAGCCCACGGACAGGCCCTAGCACAGATACGCAGTATTTT | CASSPRTGPSTDTQYF
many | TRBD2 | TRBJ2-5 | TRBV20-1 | TGCAGTGCTGGAAGACTAGCTGAGACCCAGTACTTC | CSAGRLAETQYF
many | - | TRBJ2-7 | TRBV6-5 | TGTGCCAGCAGTTACTCTACGGCTAGCTACGAGCAGTACTTC | CASSYSTASYEQYF
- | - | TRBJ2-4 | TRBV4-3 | TGCGCCAGCAGCCAACGGGCCCATGGGGCCAAAAACATTCAGTACTTC | CASSQRAHGAKNIQYF
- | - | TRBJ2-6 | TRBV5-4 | TGTGCCAGCGGGGGGGCAAGATCGTATGGGGCCAACGTCCTGACTTTC | CASGGARSYGANVLTF
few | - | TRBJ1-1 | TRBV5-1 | TGCGCCAGCAGCCCGCTAGGACCCACGAACACTGAAGCTTTCTTT | CASSPLGPTNTEAFF
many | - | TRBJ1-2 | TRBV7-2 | TGTGCCAGCAGCTTAAGTCCGTACTATGGCTACACCTTC | CASSLSPYYGYTF
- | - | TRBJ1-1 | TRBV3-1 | TGTGCCAGCAGCCACGTATCTGAAGCTTTCTTT | CASSHVSEAFF
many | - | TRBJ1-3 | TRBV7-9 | TGTGCCAGCAGCTTAGTGGCTGGTGGGAGCGGAAACACCATATATTTT | CASSLVAGGSGNTIYF
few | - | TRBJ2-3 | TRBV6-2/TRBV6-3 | TGTGCCAGCGTAGCCAGGGGCCAGGGAGATACGCAGTATTTT | CASVARGQGDTQYF
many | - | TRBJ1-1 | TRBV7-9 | TGTGCCAGCAGCTTAGAGGCAACCTACACTGAAGCTTTCTTT | CASSLEATYTEAFF